The present T cell receptor beta chain was sequenced within a study of blood T cell repertoires in COVID-19. Study-wide context: Both acute and convalescent COVID-19 samples were obtained from the United States, Italy and Spain. In each case, the material was cDNA or gDNA derived from T cells, B-cell-depleted T cells, or PBMCs.

CDR1 is SGHRS and CDR2 is YFSETQ in the germline V gene. This CDR3 region has 15 residues. With 0 bases removed from V and 5 bases from J, the gap between germline ends came to 12 bases. Authors' analysis steps: Amplification of reference gene primers provided the estimated nucleated cell counts. Measured with immunoSEQ multiplex PCR; TCRdb has only the in-frame clones, and not every one. The DNA was the basis for D and trimming; V, J and clone size are from that table. The data contain roughly 80,000 clones, less than 90% of them singletons. The chain couples TRBV5-1 to TRBJ1-5, with D perhaps matching TRBD1 (6 bases). The TCR originated in a man aged 50-59 years with acute or convalescent COVID-19. The sample was peripheral blood. CDR3 DNA: TGCGCCAGCAGCTTGGGGGGGCAGGGCCATCAGCCCCAGCATTTT. Its translation: CASSLGGQGHQPQHF.